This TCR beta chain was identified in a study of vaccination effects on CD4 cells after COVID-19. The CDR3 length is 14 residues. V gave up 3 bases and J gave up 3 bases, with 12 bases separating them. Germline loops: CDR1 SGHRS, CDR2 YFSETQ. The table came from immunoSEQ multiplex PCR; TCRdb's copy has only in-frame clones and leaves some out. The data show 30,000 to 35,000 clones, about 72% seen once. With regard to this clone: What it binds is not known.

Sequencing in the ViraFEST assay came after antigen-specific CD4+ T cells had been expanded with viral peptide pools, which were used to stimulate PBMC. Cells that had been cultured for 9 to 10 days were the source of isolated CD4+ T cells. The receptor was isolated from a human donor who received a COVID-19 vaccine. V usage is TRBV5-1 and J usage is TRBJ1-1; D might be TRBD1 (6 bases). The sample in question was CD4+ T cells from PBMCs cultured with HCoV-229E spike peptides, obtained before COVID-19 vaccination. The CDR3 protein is CASSYSRGDTEAFF. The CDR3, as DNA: TGCGCCAGCAGCTATTCCAGGGGAGACACTGAAGCTTTCTTT.